These 23 T cell receptor beta chains share one sample of origin, sequenced in a study of CD8+ T cells in alopecia areata (dated by TCRdb to the late 2010s). The time point tag for this specimen amounts to: less than five weeks on oral tofacitinib. Reading the label with the study, this specimen's treatment or condition is: oral pan-JAK inhibitor, 5-10 mg twice daily. Library preparation employed the immunoSEQ multiplex PCR assay. RNA was extracted from all samples and reverse transcribed into cDNA, which served as template for TCR sequencing. TCRdb holds this immuneACCESS table with in-frame rearrangements only. Some clones are missing; in checked studies, unresolved V genes explain under half, and the rest has no known cause. The sample table holds about 140,000 clones, of which about 85% were seen once. Roughly 13% of the sample lies in the top ten. The sequencing here drew on CD8+ T cells sorted from blood, taken at week 4, from a patient treated with tofacitinib. The receptors were gathered from a human donor with alopecia areata.

J is TRBJ2-1 and V is TRBV2; 10 bases line up with TRBD1. The trim removed 8 bases at V and 7 bases at J, leaving 5 bases unmatched. Germline V gene lookup returns CDR1 SNHLY and CDR2 FYNNEI. The CDR3 is 13 residues long. The CDR3 protein is CASLGQGKNEQFF. The CDR3 DNA is TGTGCCAGCTTGGGACAGGGGAAAAATGAGCAGTTCTTC.

The rearrangement uses TRBV27 and TRBJ2-1, with D perhaps being TRBD1 or TRBD2 (5 bases each). CDR1 and CDR2 from the germline V gene are MNHEY and SMNVEV (reference sequence). V lost 7 bases and J 7 bases, leaving 8 bases between the germline ends. The CDR3 length is 11 residues. For the CDR3, the DNA is TGTGCCAGCATTGGGGGTAATGAGCAGTTCTTC. Encoded protein: CASIGGNEQFF.

The genes are TRBV6-5 and TRBJ1-2; D unclear. The CDR3 extends over 11 amino acids. V was clipped by 6 bases and J by 3 bases, with 5 bases between them. Looked up from germline, CDR1 is MNHEY and CDR2 is SVGAGI. The CDR3 spells CASRGDYGYTF. CDR3 coding DNA: TGTGCCAGCAGAGGTGACTATGGCTACACCTTC.

This chain links TRBV4-1 with TRBJ2-2; 7 bases agree with TRBD1. Trimming cost V 4 bases and J 10 bases; bases outside gene matches: 12. This CDR3 is built from 15 residues. Germline V gives CDR1 MGHRA, CDR2 YSYEKL. CDR3 residues: CASSRSRDSLVELFF. DNA of the CDR3: TGCGCCAGCAGCCGAAGCCGGGACAGCCTCGTGGAGCTGTTTTTT.

This chain joins TRBV7-9 and TRBJ2-5; D is uncertain. Trimming shortened V by 1 base and J by 1 base, and 13 bases separated the two germline ends. The germline V gene encodes CDR1 SEHNR and CDR2 FQNEAQ (reference sequence). The CDR3 runs 16 residues. The CDR3 bases are TGTGCCAGCAGCTTAGAGGGCGTGATTTTCCAAGAGACCCAGTACTTC. The encoded protein is CASSLEGVIFQETQYF.

The chain recombines TRBV27 with TRBJ2-1, with 11 bases aligning to TRBD2. The V and J ends lost 8 bases and 7 bases, in that order; junction bases with no gene match: 10. Per germline, CDR1 MNHEY and CDR2 SMNVEV (reference sequence). The CDR3 consists of 15 residues. The chain's CDR3 is CASLGRLAGGNEQFF. The CDR3 DNA is TGTGCCAGCCTCGGGAGGTTAGCGGGAGGGAATGAGCAGTTCTTC.

The genes are TRBV7-9 and TRBJ1-2, with D tentatively TRBD1 (5 bases). The CDR3 has 16 residues. V was trimmed by 1 base and J by 0 bases, leaving 12 bases between them. Germline loops: CDR1 SEHNR, CDR2 FQNEAQ (reference sequence). The CDR3 reads CASSLVGTTTNYGYTF. The CDR3 DNA sequence: TGTGCCAGCAGCTTAGTTGGGACGACAACTAACTATGGCTACACCTTC.

The chain combines TRBV29-1 with TRBJ2-2, with 8 nucleotides matching TRBD1. Unmatched junction bases numbered 6, after V lost 5 bases and J lost 4 bases. Germline V gene data show CDR1 as SQVTM and CDR2 as ANQGSEA. The CDR3 consists of 14 residues. The CDR3 sequence: CSVFRGQGTGELFF. In DNA form, the CDR3 reads TGCAGCGTTTTCAGGGGGCAGGGCACCGGGGAGCTGTTTTTT.

This rearrangement joins TRBV10-3 to TRBJ2-7; D remains ambiguous. The germline CDR1 and CDR2 sequences are ENHRY and SYGVKD. V lost 3 bases, J lost 3 bases, and 6 bases lay in between. CDR3 size: 12 residues. The CDR3 nucleotides read TGTGCCATCAGTGATAACGTCTACGAGCAGTACTTC. Translation: CAISDNVYEQYF.

This clone has a single count. The V call is TRBV4-1, the J call TRBJ2-1, with D perhaps matching TRBD1 (5 bases). The CDR3 has 13 residues. Trimming shortened V by 4 bases and J by 7 bases, and 11 bases separated the two germline ends. The germline CDR1 and CDR2 sequences are MGHRA and YSYEKL. As DNA, the CDR3 is TGCGCCAGCAGCCTAGGGGTCCTGAATGAGCAGTTCTTC. It specifies CASSLGVLNEQFF.

This chain links TRBV27 with TRBJ2-7, with D tentatively TRBD1 (6 bases). Germline V gene lookup returns CDR1 MNHEY and CDR2 SMNVEV (reference sequence). With 5 bases removed from V and 1 base from J, the gap between germline ends came to 12 bases. This CDR3 comprises 14 residues. CDR3: CASSPTGPSYEQYF. For the CDR3, the DNA is TGTGCCAGCAGTCCGACAGGACCATCCTACGAGCAGTACTTC.

The chain links TRBV19 to TRBJ2-5; 9 nucleotides line up with TRBD1. CDR3 size: 14 residues. V lost 9 bases and J lost 1; bases outside the gene matches: 6. Looked up from germline, CDR1 is LNHDA and CDR2 is SQIVND (reference sequence). CDR3 region: CASEMTGGQETQYF. In nucleotides, the CDR3 is TGTGCCAGCGAAATGACAGGGGGCCAAGAGACCCAGTACTTC.

The chain employs TRBV5-4 and TRBJ2-1, with 7 bases identical to TRBD2. CDR1 is SGHNT and CDR2 is YYREEE in the germline V gene (reference sequence). After removal of 3 bases from V and 2 bases from J, the junction contained 2 bases not matched to a gene. This CDR3 is 14 amino acids long. In DNA, the CDR3 is TGTGCCAGCAGCTCGGGGACTACCTACAATGAGCAGTTCTTC. Amino acid sequence: CASSSGTTYNEQFF. Full variable domain (remainder filled in from reference TRBV5-4 and TRBJ2-1): ETGVTQSPTHLIKTRGQQVTLRCSSQSGHNTVSWYQQALGQGPQFIFQYYREEENGRGNFPPRFSGLQFPNYSSELNVNALELDDSALYLCASSSGTTYNEQFFGPGTRLTVL.

The V call is TRBV6-6, the J call TRBJ1-5; D call uncertain. Germline V lookup: CDR1 MNHNY, CDR2 SVGAGI (reference sequence). V lost 2 bases and J 0 bases, leaving 11 bases between the germline ends. The CDR3 runs to 16 residues. As DNA, the CDR3 is TGTGCCAGCAGTTACGAGCTCCTTTATAGCAATCAGCCCCAGCATTTT. Translation: CASSYELLYSNQPQHF.

This clone was seen once. This chain joins TRBV15 and TRBJ2-7; D not resolved. Between the trimmed V and J ends, which lost 1 base and 0 bases, there was a span of 13 bases. The CDR3 has 16 amino acids. Germline V CDR1 and CDR2: LNHNV, YYDKDF (reference sequence). The CDR3 is CATSRGLGRLSYEQYF. In DNA, the CDR3 is TGTGCCACCAGCAGAGGGTTGGGCAGACTCTCCTACGAGCAGTACTTC.

This clone has just one count. The gene calls are TRBV27 and TRBJ2-3; D gene uncertain. The CDR3 runs 13 residues. Trimming pared 6 bases from V and 0 bases from J, leaving 7 bases between. The V gene's germline CDR1 is MNHEY and CDR2 SMNVEV (reference sequence). The CDR3 DNA is TGTGCCAGCAGGTTTAAAAGCACAGATACGCAGTATTTT. It yields the protein CASRFKSTDTQYF.

The rearrangement links TRBV7-9 to TRBJ1-5, with D uncertain. V lost 1 base and J lost 10, with 11 bases in between. Germline CDR1 and CDR2: SEHNR and FQNEAQ (reference sequence). The CDR3 length is 13 residues. DNA for the CDR3: TGTGCCAGCAGCTTAGGACTAGATGGTCCCCAGCATTTT. Residues: CASSLGLDGPQHF.

This sequence joins TRBV29-1 and TRBJ1-6; TRBD1 might be the D (6 bases). Trimming stripped 3 bases from V and 7 bases from J, with 19 bases between. Germline-derived CDR1 and CDR2 are SQVTM and ANQGSEA. The CDR3 runs to 16 residues. The CDR3 reads CSVEFDRKMENSPLHF. In nucleotides, the CDR3 is TGCAGCGTTGAGTTCGACAGGAAAATGGAAAATTCACCCCTCCACTTT.

The rearrangement joins TRBV5-6 to TRBJ1-1; D not certain. Looked up from germline, CDR1 is SGHDT and CDR2 is YYEEEE. This CDR3 has 13 residues. Between the trimmed V and J ends, which lost 2 bases and 5 bases, there was a span of 10 bases. CDR3 sequence: CASSLGSWTEAFF. CDR3 sequence (DNA): TGTGCCAGCAGCTTAGGTTCTTGGACTGAAGCTTTCTTT.

For this clone: Other nucleotide sequences in the sample specify the same CDR3. The chain carries TRBV7-9 and TRBJ2-3; D is perhaps TRBD2 (5 bases). The CDR3 extends over 13 amino acids. V was cut by 2 bases and J by 3 bases, with 6 bases left in between. CDR1 and CDR2 (germline): SEHNR, FQNEAQ (reference sequence). CDR3 region: CASSLRETDTQYF. Written as DNA, the CDR3 is TGTGCCAGCAGCTTAAGGGAGACAGATACGCAGTATTTT.

The V and J genes are TRBV7-8 and TRBJ2-1; D may match TRBD1 or TRBD2 (5 bases each). The CDR3 loop spans 15 amino acids. Germline lookup yields CDR1 SGHVS and CDR2 FQNEAQ. The V end was cut by 4 bases, the J end by 3 bases, with 13 bases between. The CDR3: CASSYRDRLYNEQFF. CDR3 DNA: TGTGCCAGCAGCTACCGGGACCGCCTCTACAATGAGCAGTTCTTC.

Notes on this clone: Different DNA sequences within this sample yield the same CDR3. The chain uses TRBV29-1 and TRBJ2-7; 8 nucleotides match TRBD1. Germline lookup yields CDR1 SQVTM and CDR2 ANQGSEA. The CDR3 totals 14 residues. V gave up 0 bases and J gave up 2 bases; unmatched junction bases: 3. The CDR3 DNA is TGCAGCGTTGAAGAAGGGGACAGGCCCTACGAGCAGTACTTC. Amino acid sequence: CSVEEGDRPYEQYF.

This chain uses TRBV7-9 with TRBJ2-7; no definite D call. V shed 2 bases and J shed 5 bases, with 7 bases lying between them. The CDR3 sequence is 12 residues long. The germline CDR1 and CDR2 sequences are SEHNR and FQNEAQ (reference sequence). The CDR3, as DNA: TGTGCCAGCAGCTTATTAGGTCACGAGCAGTACTTC. This sequence encodes CASSLLGHEQYF.